Listed below are T cell receptor beta chains from one sample, sequenced in a study of cytotoxic CD8 clonotypes in ibrutinib-treated CLL. Clones were sequenced by immunoSEQ multiplex PCR, and TCRdb holds only the in-frame ones, with some missing. Of thousands of clones listed, under 65% are singletons. Material: PBMCs, obtained before ibrutinib treatment. The receptors here all came from a human donor with chronic lymphocytic leukemia. CDR3s include the opening cysteine and the closing phenylalanine or tryptophan.

j_call: TRBJ2-2
v_call: TRBV19
cdr3_aa: CASSLLAGAVGELFF

j_call: TRBJ2-5
v_call: TRBV4-2
cdr3_aa: CASSPGTSGGEETQYF

j_call: TRBJ2-1
v_call: TRBV5-1
cdr3_aa: CASSWTRDNEQFF

j_call: TRBJ1-5
v_call: TRBV4-1
cdr3_aa: CASSRTTGGTGNQPQHF

j_call: TRBJ2-7
v_call: TRBV4-1
cdr3_aa: CASSQEKGRNQNEQYF

j_call: TRBJ2-1
v_call: TRBV11-2
cdr3_aa: CASSLGGISYNEQFF

j_call: TRBJ2-1
v_call: TRBV5-4
cdr3_aa: CASSLRQPYNEQFF

j_call: TRBJ1-2
v_call: TRBV2
cdr3_aa: CASSRVYGYTF

j_call: TRBJ2-1
v_call: TRBV18
cdr3_aa: CASSTTTSGRTFWGDEQFF

j_call: TRBJ2-7
v_call: TRBV28
cdr3_aa: CASKPRQITYEQYF

j_call: TRBJ1-1
v_call: TRBV20-1
cdr3_aa: CSAKWRDMAFF

j_call: TRBJ2-2
v_call: TRBV5-4
cdr3_aa: CASSFGLSELFF

j_call: TRBJ2-7
v_call: TRBV6-1
cdr3_aa: CASAQVQTSYEQYF

j_call: TRBJ2-1
v_call: TRBV4-2
cdr3_aa: CASSRPTGSSYNEQFF

j_call: TRBJ2-1
v_call: TRBV2
cdr3_aa: CASSQQGPLNYNEQFF

j_call: TRBJ1-1
v_call: TRBV5-1
cdr3_aa: CASSTRTGAEAFF

j_call: TRBJ2-5
v_call: TRBV5-1
cdr3_aa: CASSPGLAGGRRETQYF

j_call: TRBJ2-5
v_call: TRBV7-2
cdr3_aa: CASSPRQKTQYF

j_call: TRBJ2-1
v_call: TRBV28
cdr3_aa: CASSNGLAVEQFF

j_call: TRBJ2-5
v_call: TRBV5-1
cdr3_aa: CASSQQGAGETQYF

j_call: TRBJ2-6
v_call: TRBV27
cdr3_aa: CASSTGTALRTVLTF

j_call: TRBJ2-7
v_call: TRBV7-2
cdr3_aa: CASSLALVGSYYEQYF

j_call: TRBJ2-7
v_call: TRBV11-2
cdr3_aa: CASSLVAGPYEQYF

j_call: TRBJ1-6
v_call: TRBV5-3
cdr3_aa: CARSPPSPLHF

j_call: TRBJ2-3
v_call: TRBV13
cdr3_aa: CASSLTGPQVDTQYF

j_call: TRBJ1-1
v_call: TRBV21-1
cdr3_aa: CASSKLGFPGLRGNTEAFF